This record covers a single T cell receptor (beta chain). Antigen: not known. This sample's TCRbeta library carried unique molecular identifier barcodes. MiXCR, run by TCRdb on the PCR reads, gives a single entry per CDR3 protein. The sample includes just over 950,000 distinct CDR3 sequences, about 29% of them seen just once. The data originate from a study of T-cell reconstitution after alpha-beta-depleted transplantation in children. V was cut by 6 bases and J by 7 bases, with 18 bases left in between. This CDR3 spans 14 amino acids. In germline, CDR1 is MDHEN, CDR2 SYDVKM. Broader study findings: T-cell counts and diversity at one year following transplant were attributed mainly to newly produced T cells. Where some patients showed high TCRbeta diversity at day 60, it came from recipient T cells and thymic progenitors that had survived. Reportedly, alpha-beta T cells present about two months post-transplant originated from several hundred expanded clones of graft origin.

The chain uses TRBV28 and TRBJ1-1; the D gene is possibly TRBD1 (5 bases). The sequences come from PBMCs, mostly from graft donor cells, collected 360 days after TCRalphabeta/CD19-depleted stem cell transplant. The clonotype comes from a boy younger than two who had a stem cell transplant for SCID, so the T cells may come from the graft donor. In DNA form, the CDR3 reads TGTGCCAGCAGATCGGGACGAGTTAACGGTGAAGCTTTCTTT. Translating it yields CASRSGRVNGEAFF.